The text below deals with one T cell receptor beta chain. This sample is drawn from a study of OX40 agonist ivuxolimab in advanced cancers. Assay: immunoSEQ multiplex PCR; the TCRdb copy retains only in-frame clones and omits some. This table holds some 8,000 clones, about 88% found once. The CDR3 contains 15 residues. Germline V gene sequence: CDR1 SEHNR, CDR2 FQNEAQ (reference sequence). Trimming stripped 8 bases from V and 7 bases from J, with 21 bases between. The chain links TRBV7-9 to TRBJ2-1; TRBD2 is a possible D gene (6 bases). The starting material was CD4+ or CD8+ T cells sorted from blood, obtained in a trial of the OX40 agonist ivuxolimab. This clonotype originated in an adult with an advanced solid tumor such as melanoma, head and neck, liver or kidney cancer. The CDR3 spells CASRALGAEGNEQFF. Written as DNA, the CDR3 is TGTGCCAGCCGCGCCCTTGGCGCGGAGGGAAATGAGCAGTTCTTC.